One sample yielded the 5 T cell receptor beta chains listed below, sequenced in a study of T cell responses to AZD1222 COVID-19 vaccine. This table comes from immunoSEQ multiplex PCR, and its TCRdb copy is limited to in-frame clones, with some not included. This sample carries nearly 55,000 clones, 89% of them seen once, and the ten largest clones take roughly 15%. The source was peripheral blood, collected 28 days after the second AZD1222 dose. The receptors stem from an adult who received the AZD1222 COVID-19 vaccine.

The CDR3 loop is CASSVEWAKNIQYF. The CDR3 DNA follows: TGTGCCAGTAGTGTCGAGTGGGCCAAAAACATTCAGTACTTC. J is TRBJ2-4 and V is TRBV19; D is ambiguous. Germline CDR1 reads LNHDA; CDR2 reads SQIVND (reference sequence). V shed 5 bases and J shed 1 base, with 9 bases lying between them. The CDR3 loop spans 14 amino acids.

This clone appeared once. This chain uses TRBV30 with TRBJ1-5; 8 bases are a match to TRBD1. J was trimmed by 3 bases and V by 3 bases; bases with no gene match: 7. From germline, CDR1 is GTSNPN and CDR2 SVGIG (reference sequence). The CDR3 has 15 residues. The CDR3 loop is CAWSTGQGANQPQHF. In DNA form, the CDR3 reads TGTGCCTGGAGCACAGGACAGGGCGCCAATCAGCCCCAGCATTTT.

CDR3 coding DNA: TGTGCCAGCAGCCCGCCGGGACTAGCGGGAGTTGCGAACACCGGGGAGCTGTTTTTT. Its translation: CASSPPGLAGVANTGELFF. V is TRBV7-2 and J is TRBJ2-2; 14 bases fit TRBD2. The CDR3 sequence is 19 residues long. The trim removed 5 bases at V and 0 bases at J, leaving 8 bases unmatched. The germline CDR1 and CDR2 sequences are SGHTA and FQGNSA.

This chain links TRBV12-3 or TRBV12-4 with TRBJ2-1, with unresolved D. V was shortened by 10 bases and J by 8 bases, with 15 bases between the two germline ends. The CDR3 consists of 12 residues. DNA of the CDR3: TGTGCCACCCAGTCAAAAGTCGATGAGCAGTTCTTC. Its protein is CATQSKVDEQFF.

The chain combines TRBV3-1 (or the pseudogene TRBV3-2) with TRBJ1-5, with 7 positions matching TRBD1. The CDR3 totals 14 residues. Trimming removed 3 bases from V and 4 bases from J; junction bases left unmatched: 3. CDR1 is LGHDT, CDR2 YNNKEL, per germline (reference sequence). The CDR3 region has the DNA TGTGCCAGCAGCCACGGACAGGCAAATCAGCCCCAGCATTTT. Its translation is CASSHGQANQPQHF.